At least ten counts were recorded for the clone carrying this TCR beta chain. As yet, its antigen is unknown. V lost 1 base to trimming and J lost 9 bases; unmatched junction nucleotides: 13. CDR1 and CDR2 from the germline V gene are SGHDN and FVKESK. The CDR3 contains 17 residues. Each TCR beta library was made by quantitative 5'-RACE that incorporated molecular barcodes. TCRdb called the 5' RACE reads again in MiXCR, with one record for every CDR3 protein. The profile covers under 250,000 distinct CDR3 sequences, with over 9.5% appearing a single time and less than 3% taken by the ten largest. This entry comes from a study of CD8 T cells in ankylosing spondylitis. Notes on the study in general: Within matched ankylosing spondylitis synovial fluid, disease-linked clones were reportedly significantly enriched. Clones linked to disease, bearing a CD8+ phenotype, were relatively rare in peripheral blood.

The TCR originated in a male donor with ankylosing spondylitis or in good health (not recorded which). The V and J genes are TRBV14 and TRBJ2-1; TRBD2 agrees at 9 bases. The sequencing sample was made of blood, either unsorted or a sorted T cell fraction (not recorded which). For the CDR3, the DNA is TGTGCCAGCAGCCAAGGAGCTCTAGCGGGATTATACGGTGAGCAGTTCTTC. The encoded protein is CASSQGALAGLYGEQFF.